Listed below are T cell receptor beta chains from one sample, sequenced in a study of graft-versus-host responses after intestinal transplantation. Clones were read by immunoSEQ multiplex PCR, and TCRdb kept only the in-frame ones, dropping some. The table lists under 15,000 clones, 77% of them singletons. Here the sequenced sample was ileum tissue, taken just under 28 days after intestinal transplant. These TCRs come from a human patient who received an intestinal transplant, so some T cells may come from the graft donor. Each CDR3 is given with its conserved first and last residue. D genes are given only for firm matches. Only part of the rows carry a size: once, few, many, or a class if the clone is expanded.

v_gene: TRBV11-3; j_gene: TRBJ2-2; d_gene: .; abundance: .; CDR3aa: CASSLGFGTAGADTGELFF; CDR3nt: TGTGCCAGCAGCTTAGGATTTGGTACGGCGGGGGCCGACACCGGGGAGCTGTTTTTT
v_gene: TRBV19; j_gene: TRBJ1-3; d_gene: TRBD1; abundance: .; CDR3aa: CASTDRGLSGNTIYF; CDR3nt: TGTGCCAGTACCGACAGGGGGCTATCTGGAAACACCATATATTTT
v_gene: TRBV4-1; j_gene: TRBJ1-6; d_gene: TRBD1; abundance: .; CDR3aa: CASSQDRTGEVPLHF; CDR3nt: TGCGCCAGCAGCCAAGACCGGACAGGGGAAGTCCCCCTCCACTTT
v_gene: TRBV28; j_gene: TRBJ1-3; d_gene: .; abundance: few; CDR3aa: CASSPAGLSGNTIYF; CDR3nt: TGTGCCAGCAGCCCAGCGGGGCTCTCTGGAAACACCATATATTTT
v_gene: TRBV19; j_gene: TRBJ2-3; d_gene: TRBD2; abundance: .; CDR3aa: CASAPSGGRTDTQYF; CDR3nt: TGTGCCAGCGCCCCTAGCGGGGGAAGGACAGATACGCAGTATTTT
v_gene: TRBV2; j_gene: TRBJ2-4; d_gene: .; abundance: few; CDR3aa: CASSTQGLAKNIQYF; CDR3nt: TGTGCCAGCAGTACACAGGGCCTAGCCAAAAACATTCAGTACTTC
v_gene: TRBV19; j_gene: TRBJ1-2; d_gene: .; abundance: .; CDR3aa: CASKVTGNYGYTF; CDR3nt: TGTGCCAGTAAGGTGACAGGCAACTATGGCTACACCTTC
v_gene: TRBV2; j_gene: TRBJ1-2; d_gene: .; abundance: .; CDR3aa: CASGQGDGYTF; CDR3nt: TGTGCCAGCGGGCAGGGCGATGGCTACACCTTC
v_gene: TRBV6-1; j_gene: TRBJ1-1; d_gene: .; abundance: medium-sized; CDR3aa: CASLRGGLTEAFF; CDR3nt: TGTGCCAGCCTCCGGGGGGGCTTAACTGAAGCTTTCTTT
v_gene: TRBV4-2; j_gene: TRBJ2-1; d_gene: .; abundance: .; CDR3aa: CASSQVLSSPLGDEQFF; CDR3nt: TGTGCCAGCAGCCAAGTTTTGAGTAGCCCACTAGGAGATGAGCAGTTCTTC
v_gene: TRBV9; j_gene: TRBJ2-2; d_gene: TRBD1; abundance: .; CDR3aa: CASSVEQGSTGELFF; CDR3nt: TGTGCCAGCAGCGTAGAACAGGGGTCCACCGGGGAGCTGTTTTTT
v_gene: TRBV5-4; j_gene: TRBJ1-2; d_gene: TRBD1; abundance: .; CDR3aa: CASSLAGTGVGYTF; CDR3nt: TGTGCCAGCAGCTTGGCCGGGACAGGGGTTGGCTACACCTTC
v_gene: TRBV6-5; j_gene: TRBJ2-1; d_gene: .; abundance: once; CDR3aa: CASSYSAVPPYNEQFF; CDR3nt: TGTGCCAGCAGTTACTCGGCGGTCCCCCCCTACAATGAGCAGTTCTTC
v_gene: TRBV5-6; j_gene: TRBJ2-5; d_gene: .; abundance: .; CDR3aa: CASSLSETQYF; CDR3nt: TGTGCCAGCAGCTTGTCGGAGACCCAGTACTTC
v_gene: TRBV4-1; j_gene: TRBJ2-7; d_gene: .; abundance: .; CDR3aa: CASSQEPGHSVNEQYF; CDR3nt: TGCGCCAGCAGCCAAGAGCCGGGACATTCAGTGAACGAGCAGTACTTC
v_gene: TRBV4-1; j_gene: TRBJ2-2; d_gene: .; abundance: .; CDR3aa: CASSQVRGNTGELFF; CDR3nt: TGCGCCAGCAGCCAAGTGCGGGGGAACACCGGGGAGCTGTTTTTT
v_gene: TRBV7-2; j_gene: TRBJ2-1; d_gene: TRBD2; abundance: .; CDR3aa: CASSLDEWLAGVDEQFF; CDR3nt: TGTGCCAGCAGCTTAGATGAATGGCTAGCGGGAGTGGATGAGCAGTTCTTC
v_gene: TRBV9; j_gene: TRBJ2-5; d_gene: .; abundance: .; CDR3aa: CASSAPRRGQTLGYQETQYF; CDR3nt: TGTGCCAGCAGCGCACCCCGCAGGGGACAAACATTGGGATATCAAGAGACCCAGTACTTC
v_gene: TRBV5-1; j_gene: TRBJ2-1; d_gene: .; abundance: .; CDR3aa: CASSLGVSRSYNEQFF; CDR3nt: TGCGCCAGCAGCTTGGGTGTCAGTCGCTCCTACAATGAGCAGTTCTTC
v_gene: TRBV6-6; j_gene: TRBJ1-2; d_gene: .; abundance: .; CDR3aa: CASSKAEEGNYGYTF; CDR3nt: TGTGCCAGCAGTAAGGCCGAGGAGGGAAACTATGGCTACACCTTC
v_gene: TRBV4-1; j_gene: TRBJ1-2; d_gene: TRBD1; abundance: .; CDR3aa: CASSQDNSGQGSGYTF; CDR3nt: TGCGCCAGCAGCCAGGATAACTCAGGACAGGGTAGTGGCTACACCTTC
v_gene: TRBV11-2; j_gene: TRBJ2-5; d_gene: .; abundance: few; CDR3aa: CASSLAGLQETQYF; CDR3nt: TGTGCCAGCAGCTTAGCAGGGCTCCAAGAGACCCAGTACTTC
v_gene: TRBV7-8; j_gene: TRBJ2-4; d_gene: TRBD2; abundance: .; CDR3aa: CASSWGGGGNIQYF; CDR3nt: TGTGCCAGCAGCTGGGGGGGAGGTGGAAACATTCAGTACTTC
v_gene: TRBV28; j_gene: TRBJ2-4; d_gene: TRBD2; abundance: .; CDR3aa: CASSRPFLAGGPGNIQYF; CDR3nt: TGTGCCAGCAGCCGACCCTTTCTAGCGGGGGGGCCTGGAAACATTCAGTACTTC
v_gene: TRBV29-1; j_gene: TRBJ2-5; d_gene: TRBD2; abundance: .; CDR3aa: CSVESGGAGETQYF; CDR3nt: TGCAGCGTTGAGAGCGGGGGGGCCGGTGAGACCCAGTACTTC
v_gene: TRBV29-1; j_gene: TRBJ1-5; d_gene: .; abundance: .; CDR3aa: CSAKTSSNQPQHF; CDR3nt: TGCAGCGCCAAGACATCTAGCAATCAGCCCCAGCATTTT
v_gene: TRBV7-9; j_gene: TRBJ2-3; d_gene: .; abundance: few; CDR3aa: CASSKPSSTDTQYF; CDR3nt: TGTGCCAGCAGCAAGCCCTCTAGCACAGATACGCAGTATTTT
v_gene: TRBV7-8; j_gene: TRBJ1-5; d_gene: TRBD1; abundance: .; CDR3aa: CASSSEQGVDQPQHF; CDR3nt: TGTGCCAGCAGCTCGGAACAGGGGGTGGATCAGCCCCAGCATTTT
v_gene: TRBV12-5; j_gene: TRBJ1-2; d_gene: .; abundance: .; CDR3aa: CASGLGHNYGYTF; CDR3nt: TGTGCTAGTGGTTTGGGACATAACTATGGCTACACCTTC
v_gene: TRBV4-1; j_gene: TRBJ1-5; d_gene: TRBD1; abundance: .; CDR3aa: CASSQEPGTANNQPQHF; CDR3nt: TGCGCCAGCAGCCAAGAGCCCGGGACAGCGAACAATCAGCCCCAGCATTTT
v_gene: TRBV7-9; j_gene: TRBJ2-3; d_gene: TRBD2; abundance: .; CDR3aa: CASSVDLAGDTDTQYF; CDR3nt: TGTGCCAGCAGCGTAGACCTAGCGGGCGACACAGATACGCAGTATTTT
v_gene: TRBV18; j_gene: TRBJ1-2; d_gene: .; abundance: few; CDR3aa: CASSPVQGLEDGYTF; CDR3nt: TGTGCCAGCTCACCTGTACAGGGTTTGGAGGATGGCTACACCTTC
v_gene: TRBV19; j_gene: TRBJ1-5; d_gene: .; abundance: .; CDR3aa: CATSWQGIGQPQHF; CDR3nt: TGTGCCACCTCGTGGCAGGGGATCGGGCAGCCCCAGCATTTT
v_gene: TRBV9; j_gene: TRBJ2-5; d_gene: TRBD2; abundance: .; CDR3aa: CASSGWGLAQETQYF; CDR3nt: TGTGCCAGCAGCGGTTGGGGACTAGCCCAAGAGACCCAGTACTTC
v_gene: TRBV4-3; j_gene: TRBJ1-4; d_gene: .; abundance: .; CDR3aa: CASSPRTGGGGKLFF; CDR3nt: TGCGCCAGCAGCCCCCGGACGGGGGGTGGTGGAAAACTGTTTTTT
v_gene: TRBV4-1; j_gene: TRBJ2-1; d_gene: .; abundance: .; CDR3aa: CASSQKARGEQFF; CDR3nt: TGCGCCAGCAGCCAAAAGGCCAGGGGCGAGCAGTTCTTC
v_gene: TRBV14; j_gene: TRBJ1-4; d_gene: TRBD1; abundance: .; CDR3aa: CASSLIRGRKEKLFF; CDR3nt: TGTGCCAGCAGCCTCATCAGGGGGAGAAAGGAAAAACTGTTTTTT
v_gene: TRBV4-3; j_gene: TRBJ2-3; d_gene: .; abundance: .; CDR3aa: CASSQEGFTDTQYF; CDR3nt: TGCGCCAGCAGCCAAGAGGGCTTCACAGATACGCAGTATTTT
v_gene: TRBV7-3; j_gene: TRBJ1-1; d_gene: .; abundance: .; CDR3aa: CASSLQENTEAFF; CDR3nt: TGTGCCAGCAGCTTGCAGGAGAACACTGAAGCTTTCTTT
v_gene: TRBV29-1; j_gene: TRBJ1-2; d_gene: TRBD1; abundance: few; CDR3aa: CSVEEPDRGPNYGYTF; CDR3nt: TGCAGCGTTGAAGAGCCCGACAGGGGGCCAAACTATGGCTACACCTTC
v_gene: TRBV6-6; j_gene: TRBJ2-5; d_gene: .; abundance: .; CDR3aa: CASSYQAAQETQYF; CDR3nt: TGTGCCAGCAGTTACCAGGCAGCACAAGAGACCCAGTACTTC
v_gene: TRBV19; j_gene: TRBJ2-7; d_gene: .; abundance: .; CDR3aa: CASSPPTGPYEQYF; CDR3nt: TGTGCCAGTAGTCCCCCAACAGGACCCTACGAGCAGTACTTC
v_gene: TRBV5-1; j_gene: TRBJ1-2; d_gene: .; abundance: once; CDR3aa: CASSSRGANYGYTF; CDR3nt: TGCGCCAGCAGCTCCCGGGGGGCTAACTATGGCTACACCTTC
v_gene: TRBV15; j_gene: TRBJ1-5; d_gene: .; abundance: once; CDR3aa: CATSRDHTETQPQHF; CDR3nt: TGTGCCACCAGCAGAGATCACACAGAGACACAGCCCCAGCATTTT
v_gene: TRBV19; j_gene: TRBJ2-2; d_gene: .; abundance: .; CDR3aa: CASSITRANTGELFF; CDR3nt: TGTGCCAGTAGTATCACTAGGGCGAACACCGGGGAGCTGTTTTTT
v_gene: TRBV5-5; j_gene: TRBJ2-2; d_gene: .; abundance: .; CDR3aa: CASSLGGAGELFF; CDR3nt: TGTGCCAGCAGCTTGGGGGGGGCCGGGGAGCTGTTTTTT
v_gene: TRBV11-3; j_gene: TRBJ2-3; d_gene: TRBD1; abundance: once; CDR3aa: CASSRQGRDTQYF; CDR3nt: TGTGCCAGCAGTCGACAGGGGCGGGATACGCAGTATTTT
v_gene: TRBV2; j_gene: TRBJ2-2; d_gene: .; abundance: medium-sized; CDR3aa: CASSPENSYTGELFF; CDR3nt: TGTGCCAGCAGCCCCGAAAACTCGTACACCGGGGAGCTGTTTTTT
v_gene: TRBV5-1; j_gene: TRBJ2-7; d_gene: .; abundance: .; CDR3aa: CASSLGRDEQYF; CDR3nt: TGCGCCAGCAGCTTAGGGAGAGACGAGCAGTACTTC
v_gene: TRBV6-5; j_gene: TRBJ1-6; d_gene: .; abundance: few; CDR3aa: CASRSTGDGRSPLHF; CDR3nt: TGTGCCAGCAGATCTACCGGGGACGGGAGATCACCCCTCCACTTT